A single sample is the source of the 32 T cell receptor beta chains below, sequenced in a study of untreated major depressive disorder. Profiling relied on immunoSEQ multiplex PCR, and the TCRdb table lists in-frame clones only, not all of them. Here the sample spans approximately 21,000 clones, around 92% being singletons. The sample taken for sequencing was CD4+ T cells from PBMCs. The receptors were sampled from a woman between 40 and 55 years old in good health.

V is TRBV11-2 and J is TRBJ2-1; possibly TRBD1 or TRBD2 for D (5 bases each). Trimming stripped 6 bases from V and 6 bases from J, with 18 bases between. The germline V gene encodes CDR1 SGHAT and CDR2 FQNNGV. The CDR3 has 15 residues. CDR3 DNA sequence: TGTGCCAGCAGTCCGACTGGGGGAACCATCAATGAGCAGTTCTTC. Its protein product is CASSPTGGTINEQFF. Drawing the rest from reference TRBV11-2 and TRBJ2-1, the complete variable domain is EAGVAQSPRYKIIEKRQSVAFWCNPISGHATLYWYQQILGQGPKLLIQFQNNGVVDDSQLPKDRFSAERLKGVDSTLKIQPAKLEDSAVYLCASSPTGGTINEQFFGPGTRLTVL.

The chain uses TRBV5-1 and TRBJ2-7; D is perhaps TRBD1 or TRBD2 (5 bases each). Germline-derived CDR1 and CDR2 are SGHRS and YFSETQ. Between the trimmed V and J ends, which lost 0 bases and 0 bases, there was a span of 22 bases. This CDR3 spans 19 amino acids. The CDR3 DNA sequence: TGCGCCAGCAGCTTGGTGTCGGTGGGACCTAGCAGCAGCTCCTACGAGCAGTACTTC. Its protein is CASSLVSVGPSSSSYEQYF.

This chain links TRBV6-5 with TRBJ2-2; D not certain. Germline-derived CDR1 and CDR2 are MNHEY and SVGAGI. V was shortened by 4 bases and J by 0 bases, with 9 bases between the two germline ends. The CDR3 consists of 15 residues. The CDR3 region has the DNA TGTGCCAGCAGTTCTTTGAGGTCGAACACCGGGGAGCTGTTTTTT. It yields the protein CASSSLRSNTGELFF.

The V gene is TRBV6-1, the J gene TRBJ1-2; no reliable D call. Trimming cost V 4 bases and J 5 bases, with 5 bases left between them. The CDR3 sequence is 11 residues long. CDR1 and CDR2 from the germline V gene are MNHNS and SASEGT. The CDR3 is CASSGLYGYTF. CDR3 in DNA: TGTGCCAGCAGTGGGTTGTATGGCTACACCTTC.

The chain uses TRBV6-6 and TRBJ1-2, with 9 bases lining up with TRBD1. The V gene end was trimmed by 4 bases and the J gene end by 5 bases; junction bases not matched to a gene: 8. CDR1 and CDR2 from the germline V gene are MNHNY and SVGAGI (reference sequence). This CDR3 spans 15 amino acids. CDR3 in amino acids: CASSSDRGIGYGYTF. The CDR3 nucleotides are TGTGCCAGCAGTTCTGACAGGGGGATTGGGTATGGCTACACCTTC.

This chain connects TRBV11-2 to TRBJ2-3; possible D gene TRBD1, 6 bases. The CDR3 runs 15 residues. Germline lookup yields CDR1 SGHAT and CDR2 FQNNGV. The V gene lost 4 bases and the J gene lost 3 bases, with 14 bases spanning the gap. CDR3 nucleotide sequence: TGTGCCAGCAGCTACACAGGGATGGGGACAGATACGCAGTATTTT. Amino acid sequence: CASSYTGMGTDTQYF.

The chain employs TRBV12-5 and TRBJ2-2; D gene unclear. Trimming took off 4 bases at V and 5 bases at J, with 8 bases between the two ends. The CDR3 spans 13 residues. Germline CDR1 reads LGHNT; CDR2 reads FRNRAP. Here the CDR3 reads CASGSGVTGELFF. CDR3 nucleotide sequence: TGTGCTAGTGGTTCCGGTGTAACCGGGGAGCTGTTTTTT. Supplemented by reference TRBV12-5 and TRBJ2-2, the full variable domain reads DARVTQTPRHKVTEMGQEVTMRCQPILGHNTVFWYRQTMMQGLELLAYFRNRAPLDDSGMPKDRFSAEMPDATLATLKIQPSEPRDSAVYFCASGSGVTGELFFGEGSRLTVL.

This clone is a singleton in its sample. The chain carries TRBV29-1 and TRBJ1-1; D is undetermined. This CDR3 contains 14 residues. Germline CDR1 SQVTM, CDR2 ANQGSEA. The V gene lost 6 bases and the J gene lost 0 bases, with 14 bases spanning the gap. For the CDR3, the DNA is TGCAGCGTCGAGGTAGCGGGGATGAACACTGAAGCTTTCTTT. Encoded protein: CSVEVAGMNTEAFF.

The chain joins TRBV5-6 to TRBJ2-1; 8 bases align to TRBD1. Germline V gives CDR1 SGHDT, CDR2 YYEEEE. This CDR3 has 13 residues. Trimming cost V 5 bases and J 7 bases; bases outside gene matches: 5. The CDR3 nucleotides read TGTGCCAGCAGTAAGGACAGGGTAAATGAGCAGTTCTTC. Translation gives CASSKDRVNEQFF.

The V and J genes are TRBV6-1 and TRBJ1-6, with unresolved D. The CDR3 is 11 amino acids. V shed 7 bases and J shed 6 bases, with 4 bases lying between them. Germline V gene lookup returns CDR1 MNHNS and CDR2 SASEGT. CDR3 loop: CASKGNSPLHF. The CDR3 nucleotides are TGTGCCAGCAAGGGTAATTCACCCCTCCACTTT.

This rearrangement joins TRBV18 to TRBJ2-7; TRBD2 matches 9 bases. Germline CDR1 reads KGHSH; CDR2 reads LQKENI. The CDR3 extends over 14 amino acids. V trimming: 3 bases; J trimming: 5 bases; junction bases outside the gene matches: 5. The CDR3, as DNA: TGTGCCAGCTCACCTAGCGGGAGTAACCACGAGCAGTACTTC. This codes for CASSPSGSNHEQYF. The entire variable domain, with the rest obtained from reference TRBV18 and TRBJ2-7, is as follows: NAGVMQNPRHLVRRRGQEARLRCSPMKGHSHVYWYRQLPEEGLKFMVYLQKENIIDESGMPKERFSAEFPKEGPSILRIQQVVRGDSAAYFCASSPSGSNHEQYFGPGTRLTVT.

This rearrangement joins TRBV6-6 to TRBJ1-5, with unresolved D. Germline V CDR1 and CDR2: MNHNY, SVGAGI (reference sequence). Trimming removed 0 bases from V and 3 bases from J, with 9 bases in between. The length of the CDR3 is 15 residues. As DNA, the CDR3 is TGTGCCAGCAGTTACTCGGCAGGCCCCAATCAGCCCCAGCATTTT. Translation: CASSYSAGPNQPQHF.

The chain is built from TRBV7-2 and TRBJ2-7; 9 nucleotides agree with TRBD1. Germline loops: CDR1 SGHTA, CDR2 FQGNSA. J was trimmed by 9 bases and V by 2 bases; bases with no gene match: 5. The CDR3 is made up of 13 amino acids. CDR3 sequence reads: CASSLNRGLVQYF. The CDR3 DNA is TGTGCCAGCAGCTTAAACAGGGGGCTGGTGCAGTACTTC. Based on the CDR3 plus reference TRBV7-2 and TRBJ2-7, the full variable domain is GAGVSQSPSNKVTEKGKDVELRCDPISGHTALYWYRQSLGQGLEFLIYFQGNSAPDKSGLPSDRFSAERTGGSVSTLTIQRTQQEDSAVYLCASSLNRGLVQYFGPGTRLTVT.

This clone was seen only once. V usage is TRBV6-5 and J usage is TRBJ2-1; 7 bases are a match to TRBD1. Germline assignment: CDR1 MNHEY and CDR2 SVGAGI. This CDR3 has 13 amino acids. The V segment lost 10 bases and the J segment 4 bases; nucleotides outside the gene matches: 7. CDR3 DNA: TGTGCCACCATAGGGACAGAATACAATGAGCAGTTCTTC. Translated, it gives CATIGTEYNEQFF.

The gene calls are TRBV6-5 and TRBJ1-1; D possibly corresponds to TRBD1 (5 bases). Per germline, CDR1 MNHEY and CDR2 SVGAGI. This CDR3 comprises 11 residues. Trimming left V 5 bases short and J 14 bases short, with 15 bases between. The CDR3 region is CASSHGGGFFF. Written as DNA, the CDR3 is TGTGCCAGCAGTCATGGGGGGGGGTTCTTCTTT.

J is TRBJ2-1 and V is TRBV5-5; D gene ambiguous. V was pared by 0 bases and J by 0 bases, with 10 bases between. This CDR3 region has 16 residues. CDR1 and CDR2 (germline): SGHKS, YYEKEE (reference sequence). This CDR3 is CASSLAIESSYNEQFF. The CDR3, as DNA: TGTGCCAGCAGCTTGGCGATAGAAAGCTCCTACAATGAGCAGTTCTTC.

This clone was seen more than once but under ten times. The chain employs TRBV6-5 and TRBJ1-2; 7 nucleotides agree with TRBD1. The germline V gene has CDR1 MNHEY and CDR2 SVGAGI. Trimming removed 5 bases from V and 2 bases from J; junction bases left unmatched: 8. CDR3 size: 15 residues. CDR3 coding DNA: TGTGCCAGCAGTGGACCAAGGGGGCCCAACTATGGCTACACCTTC. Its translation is CASSGPRGPNYGYTF.

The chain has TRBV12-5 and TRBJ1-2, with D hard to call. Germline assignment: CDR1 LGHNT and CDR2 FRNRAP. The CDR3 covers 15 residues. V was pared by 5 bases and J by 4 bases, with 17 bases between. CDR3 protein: CASGLGGPQFYGYTF. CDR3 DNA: TGTGCTAGTGGTCTGGGCGGACCTCAGTTCTATGGCTACACCTTC.

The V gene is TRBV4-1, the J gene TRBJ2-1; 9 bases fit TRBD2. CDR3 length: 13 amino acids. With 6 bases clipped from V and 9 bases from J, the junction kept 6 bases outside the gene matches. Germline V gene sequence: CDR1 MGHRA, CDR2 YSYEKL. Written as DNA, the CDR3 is TGCGCCAGCAGTCGCGGGGGGGCCATTGAGCAGTTCTTC. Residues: CASSRGGAIEQFF.

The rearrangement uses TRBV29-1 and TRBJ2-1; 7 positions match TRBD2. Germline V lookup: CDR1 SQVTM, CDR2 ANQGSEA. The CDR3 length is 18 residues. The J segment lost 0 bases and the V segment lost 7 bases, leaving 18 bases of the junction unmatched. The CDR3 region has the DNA TGCAGCGGAGAGGCTGCGGGGGACCCCAGGAGCTCCTACAATGAGCAGTTCTTC. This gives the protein CSGEAAGDPRSSYNEQFF.

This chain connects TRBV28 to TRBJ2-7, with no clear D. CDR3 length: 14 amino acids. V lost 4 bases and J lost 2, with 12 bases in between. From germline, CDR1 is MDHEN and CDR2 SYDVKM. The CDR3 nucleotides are TGTGCCAGCAGTTCCCCACCCGTTACCTACGAGCAGTACTTC. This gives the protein CASSSPPVTYEQYF. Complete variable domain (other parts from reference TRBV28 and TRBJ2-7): DVKVTQSSRYLVKRTGEKVFLECVQDMDHENMFWYRQDPGLGLRLIYFSYDVKMKEKGDIPEGYSVSREKKERFSLILESASTNQTSMYLCASSSPPVTYEQYFGPGTRLTVT.

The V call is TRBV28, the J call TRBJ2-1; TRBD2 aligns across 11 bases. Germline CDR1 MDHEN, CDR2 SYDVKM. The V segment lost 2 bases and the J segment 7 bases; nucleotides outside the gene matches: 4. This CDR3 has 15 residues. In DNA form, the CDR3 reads TGTGCCAGCAGTTTACCGGCTAGCGGGAGGAATGAGCAGTTCTTC. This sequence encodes CASSLPASGRNEQFF.

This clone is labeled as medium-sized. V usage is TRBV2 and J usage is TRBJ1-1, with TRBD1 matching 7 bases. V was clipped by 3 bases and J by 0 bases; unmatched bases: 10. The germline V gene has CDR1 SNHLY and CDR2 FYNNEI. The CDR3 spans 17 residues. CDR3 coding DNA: TGTGCCAGCAGTGACAACCTGACAGGGCGCATGAACACTGAAGCTTTCTTT. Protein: CASSDNLTGRMNTEAFF.

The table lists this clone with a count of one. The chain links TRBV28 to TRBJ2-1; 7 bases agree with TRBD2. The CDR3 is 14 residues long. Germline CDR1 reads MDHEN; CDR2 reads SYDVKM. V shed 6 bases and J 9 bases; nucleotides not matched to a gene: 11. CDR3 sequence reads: CASRIPGLVGEQFF. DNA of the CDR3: TGTGCCAGCAGGATTCCCGGACTAGTCGGTGAGCAGTTCTTC.

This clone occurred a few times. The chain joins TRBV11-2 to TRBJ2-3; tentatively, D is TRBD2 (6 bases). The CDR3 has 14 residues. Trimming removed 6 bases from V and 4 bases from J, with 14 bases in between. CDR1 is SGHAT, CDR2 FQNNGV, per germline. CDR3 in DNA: TGTGCCAGCAGATCCCTAGCGTCGGCAGATACGCAGTATTTT. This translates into CASRSLASADTQYF.

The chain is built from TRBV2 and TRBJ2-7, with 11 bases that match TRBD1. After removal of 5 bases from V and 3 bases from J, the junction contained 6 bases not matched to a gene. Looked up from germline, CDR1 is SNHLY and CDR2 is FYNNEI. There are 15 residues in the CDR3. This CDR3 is CASSRGTGGNYEQYF. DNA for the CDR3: TGTGCCAGCAGTCGAGGGACAGGGGGGAACTACGAGCAGTACTTC.

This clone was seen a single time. The CDR3 nucleotides read TGCGCCAGCAGCTCCAGACTAGCGGGCCCCAATGAGCAGTTCTTC. Its protein product is CASSSRLAGPNEQFF. V gene TRBV5-1 combines with J gene TRBJ2-1; 10 positions match TRBD2. V lost 3 bases, J lost 6 bases, and 6 bases stayed unmatched. The CDR3 is made up of 15 amino acids. Looked up from germline, CDR1 is SGHRS and CDR2 is YFSETQ.

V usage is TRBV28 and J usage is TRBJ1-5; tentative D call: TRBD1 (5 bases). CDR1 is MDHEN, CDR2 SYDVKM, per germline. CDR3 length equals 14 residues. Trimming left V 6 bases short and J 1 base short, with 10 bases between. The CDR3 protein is CASRSTGSNQPQHF. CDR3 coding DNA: TGTGCCAGCAGATCTACAGGAAGCAATCAGCCCCAGCATTTT.

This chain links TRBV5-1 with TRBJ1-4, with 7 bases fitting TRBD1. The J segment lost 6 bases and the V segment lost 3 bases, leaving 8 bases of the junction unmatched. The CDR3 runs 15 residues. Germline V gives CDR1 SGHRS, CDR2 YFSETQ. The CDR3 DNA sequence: TGCGCCAGCAGCTCGGAGGGACAGCTCTATGAAAAACTGTTTTTT. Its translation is CASSSEGQLYEKLFF.

DNA of the CDR3: TGCGCCAGCAGCTTGGAGGGGGTCGGTTATGGCTACACCTTC. Translating gives CASSLEGVGYGYTF. The V call is TRBV5-1, the J call TRBJ1-2; tentative D call: TRBD1 (6 bases). The ends were cut back, 0 bases at V and 5 bases at J, with 11 bases in the middle. The CDR3 length is 14 residues. Germline V lookup: CDR1 SGHRS, CDR2 YFSETQ.

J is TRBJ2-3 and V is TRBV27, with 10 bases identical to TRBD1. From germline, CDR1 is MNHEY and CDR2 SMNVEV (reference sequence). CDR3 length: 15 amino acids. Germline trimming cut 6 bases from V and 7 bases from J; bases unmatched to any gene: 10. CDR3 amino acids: CASRPTGGSSHTQYF. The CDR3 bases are TGTGCCAGCAGGCCGACAGGGGGCTCCTCTCATACGCAGTATTTT.

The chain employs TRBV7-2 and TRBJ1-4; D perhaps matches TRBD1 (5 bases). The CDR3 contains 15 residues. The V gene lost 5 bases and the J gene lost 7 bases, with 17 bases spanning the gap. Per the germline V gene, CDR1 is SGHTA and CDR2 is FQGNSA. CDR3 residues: CASSPPKAGGEKLFF. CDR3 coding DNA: TGTGCCAGCAGCCCCCCAAAGGCTGGGGGTGAAAAACTGTTTTTT.